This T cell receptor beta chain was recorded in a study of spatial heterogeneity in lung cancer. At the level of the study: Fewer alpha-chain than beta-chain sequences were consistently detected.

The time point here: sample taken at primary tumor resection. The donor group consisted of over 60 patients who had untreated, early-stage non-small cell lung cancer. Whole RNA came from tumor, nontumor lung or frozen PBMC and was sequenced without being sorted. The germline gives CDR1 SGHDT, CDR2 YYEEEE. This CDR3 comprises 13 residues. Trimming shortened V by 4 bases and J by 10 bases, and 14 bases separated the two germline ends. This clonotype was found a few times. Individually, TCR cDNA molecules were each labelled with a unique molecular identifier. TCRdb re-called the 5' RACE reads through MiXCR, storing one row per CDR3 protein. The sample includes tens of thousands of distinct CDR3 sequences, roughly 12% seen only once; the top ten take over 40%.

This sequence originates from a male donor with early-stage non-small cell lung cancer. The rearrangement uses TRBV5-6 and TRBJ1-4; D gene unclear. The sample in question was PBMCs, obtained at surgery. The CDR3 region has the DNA TGTGCCAGCAGCGTCAACACGGCCCCAAAACTGTTTTTT. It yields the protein CASSVNTAPKLFF.